This section outlines one T cell receptor (beta chain) sequence together with its context. Sequenced by immunoSEQ multiplex PCR; TCRdb stores in-frame clones only, minus some. The table includes fewer than 120,000 clones, 80% to 95% detected once. This entry comes from a study of T cell responses to AZD1222 COVID-19 vaccine. V was pared by 4 bases and J by 4 bases, with 10 bases of the junction left unmatched. The CDR3 has 15 amino acids. CDR1 SGHDN and CDR2 FVKESK come from the germline V gene. The specimen comprised peripheral blood, sampled 28 days after the second AZD1222 dose. This sequence joins TRBV14 and TRBJ2-7; 7 bases align to TRBD1. The receptor was derived from an adult who received the AZD1222 COVID-19 vaccine. CDR3 in amino acids: CASSPSTGFGYEQYF. CDR3 bases: TGTGCCAGCAGCCCATCGACAGGGTTTGGGTACGAGCAGTACTTC.